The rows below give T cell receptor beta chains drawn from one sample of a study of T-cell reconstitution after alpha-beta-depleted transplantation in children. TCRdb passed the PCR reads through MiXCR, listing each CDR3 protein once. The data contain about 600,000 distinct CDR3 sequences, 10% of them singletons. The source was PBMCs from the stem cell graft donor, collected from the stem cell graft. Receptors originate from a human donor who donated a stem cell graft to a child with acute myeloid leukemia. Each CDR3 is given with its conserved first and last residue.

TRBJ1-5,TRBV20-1,CSASRGGYSNQPQHF
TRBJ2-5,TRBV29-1,CSVGFVKGGTQYF
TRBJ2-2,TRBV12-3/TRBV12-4,CASSPRVPGELFF
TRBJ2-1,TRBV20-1,CSAIRGSTSSYNEQFF
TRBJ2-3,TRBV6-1,CASSRSSGFGLTDTQYF
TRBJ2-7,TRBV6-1,CASSRGGVTYYEQYF
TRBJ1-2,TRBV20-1,CSARGVGAPGYTF
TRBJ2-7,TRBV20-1,CSAQRGGQGAYEQYF
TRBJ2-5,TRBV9,CASSPLELALETQYF
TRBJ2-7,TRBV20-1,CSAGLAGKSYEQYF
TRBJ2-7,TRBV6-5,CASSTGTSASYEQYF
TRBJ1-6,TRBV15,CATSRGDGGGRNSPLHF
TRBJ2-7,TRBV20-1,CSARGETWGYEQYF
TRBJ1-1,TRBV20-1,CSAAGTWNTEAFF
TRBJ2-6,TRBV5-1,CASSLLELGANALTF
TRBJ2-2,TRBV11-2,CASSRTSGNPGDTGELFF
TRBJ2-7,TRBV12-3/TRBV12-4,CASSNSGVSSYEQYF
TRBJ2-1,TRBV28,CASSLRRSKEFF
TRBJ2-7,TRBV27,CASSTGTRSYEQYF
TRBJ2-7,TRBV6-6,CASSYEKQYF